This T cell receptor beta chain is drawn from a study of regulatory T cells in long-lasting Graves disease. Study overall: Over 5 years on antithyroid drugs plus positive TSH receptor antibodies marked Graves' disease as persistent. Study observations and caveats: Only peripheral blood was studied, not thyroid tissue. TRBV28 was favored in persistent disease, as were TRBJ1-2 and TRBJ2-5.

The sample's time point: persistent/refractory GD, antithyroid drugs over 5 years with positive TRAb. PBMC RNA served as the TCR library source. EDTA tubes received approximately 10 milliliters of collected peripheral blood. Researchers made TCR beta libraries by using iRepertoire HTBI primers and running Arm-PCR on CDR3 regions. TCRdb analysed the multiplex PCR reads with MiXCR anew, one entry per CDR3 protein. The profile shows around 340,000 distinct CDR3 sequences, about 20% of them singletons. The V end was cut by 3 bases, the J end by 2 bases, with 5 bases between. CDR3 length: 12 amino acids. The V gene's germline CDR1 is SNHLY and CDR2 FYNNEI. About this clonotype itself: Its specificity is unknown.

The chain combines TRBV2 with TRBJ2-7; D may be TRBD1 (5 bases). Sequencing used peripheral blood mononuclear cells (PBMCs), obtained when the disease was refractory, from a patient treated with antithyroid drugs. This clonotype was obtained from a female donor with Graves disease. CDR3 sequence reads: CASSDRAYEQYF. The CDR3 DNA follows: TGTGCCAGCAGTGACAGGGCCTACGAGCAGTACTTC. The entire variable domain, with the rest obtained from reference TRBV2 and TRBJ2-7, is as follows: EPEVTQTPSHQVTQMGQEVILRCVPISNHLYFYWYRQILGQKVEFLVSFYNNEISEKSEIFDDQFSVERPDGSNFTLKIRSTKLEDSAMYFCASSDRAYEQYFGPGTRLTVT.